This TCR beta chain is drawn from a study of blood T cell repertoires in COVID-19. As for the study in general: The samples span acute and convalescent COVID-19 from the United States, Italy and Spain. From T cells, B-cell-depleted T cells, or PBMCs came the material, which was cDNA or gDNA.

Germline CDR1 is SEHNR and CDR2 is FQNEAQ (reference sequence). This CDR3 contains 14 residues. V gave up 3 bases and J gave up 3 bases, with 9 bases separating them. Seattle patient enrollment occurred during active infection, with longitudinal follow-up thereafter. The authors' processing: Estimated nucleated cell counts came from reference gene primer amplification. This table comes from immunoSEQ multiplex PCR, and its TCRdb copy is limited to in-frame clones, with some not included. V, J and clone size were drawn from that table, and D and trimming were deduced from the DNA. This table has about 240,000 clones, almost 85% appearing once.

This sequence joins TRBV7-9 and TRBJ2-1; no clear D gene. What was sequenced was peripheral blood. This receptor was obtained from a man aged 50 to 60 with COVID-19, enrolled during active disease. Written as DNA, the CDR3 is TGTGCCAGCAGCTTTGGGCCCAACTACAATGAGCAGTTCTTC. Its translation: CASSFGPNYNEQFF. Drawing the rest from reference TRBV7-9 and TRBJ2-1, the complete variable domain is DTGVSQNPRHKITKRGQNVTFRCDPISEHNRLYWYRQTLGQGPEFLTYFQNEAQLEKSRLLSDRFSAERPKGSFSTLEIQRTEQGDSAMYLCASSFGPNYNEQFFGPGTRLTVL.